This TCR beta chain was profiled in a study of identical twins. Whole-study results and caveats: Fewer insertions characterized abundant cord blood beta clonotypes, whereas memory repertoires showed none.

In this sample, this clonotype turned up many times. Its specificity is unknown. One entry per CDR3 protein results from TCRdb running MiXCR on the 5' RACE reads. The sample yields 640,000 or so distinct CDR3 sequences, around 6.1% seen once. There are 14 residues in the CDR3. Trimming shortened V by 4 bases and J by 6 bases, and 15 bases separated the two germline ends. Germline CDR1 reads SGHRS; CDR2 reads YFSETQ. The chain has TRBV5-1 and TRBJ2-3, with D tentatively TRBD1 or TRBD2 (5 bases each). This receptor was obtained from a man between 18 and 29 years old in good health. What was sequenced was naive T cells sorted from blood. The CDR3 here is CASSRDQNSDTQYF. The DNA for the CDR3 is TGCGCCAGCAGCCGGGACCAGAATTCGGATACGCAGTATTTT.